Presented here are 2 T cell receptor beta chains from one specimen sequenced in a study of blood T cells in healthy people across ages (dated by TCRdb to 2013 to 2016). The library was obtained by 5' RACE. Instrument on record: Illumina HiSeq 2500. The second PCR ran for about 7 to 11 cycles and used a J-beta primer mix along with a sample-barcoded 5' primer. TCRdb trimmed public reads at Q25 via fastp, called clones via MiXCR and kept in-frame beta chains. One record per CDR3 amino acid sequence lists the most common genes and DNA. This sample holds around 820,000 distinct CDR3 sequences; roughly 25% were observed only once. The top ten clonotypes cover more than 3% of the sample. These data were also reused for a study on T cells of mothers and their children.

Sequenced: blood. The receptor source for this set is a boy aged 5-17 years in good health.

This clonotype was counted a few times. The genes are TRBV15 and TRBJ2-2; D gene unclear. Germline loops: CDR1 LNHNV, CDR2 YYDKDF (reference sequence). CDR3 length: 15 amino acids. V was cut by 2 bases and J by 6 bases, with 13 bases left in between. CDR3 sequence: CATSRTKDLPGELFF. The CDR3 DNA reads as TGTGCCACCAGCAGAACTAAGGACCTACCCGGGGAGCTGTTTTTT.

On this clonotype itself: A much more abundant neighbour one base away suggests this may be a read error. The chain couples TRBV11-1 to TRBJ2-1, with no clear D. The CDR3 has 12 residues. CDR1 SGHAT and CDR2 FQDESV come from the germline V gene (reference sequence). Trimming cost V 4 bases and J 7 bases, with 8 bases left between them. CDR3 bases: TGTGCCAGCAGCTCAGCAAGTAATGAGCAGTTCTTC. It translates to CASSSASNEQFF.